Presented here are 14 T cell receptor beta chains from one specimen sequenced in a study of T cells in Graves' hyperthyroidism and ophthalmopathy. RNA transcripts gave rise to amplified TCR beta CDR3 regions. Researchers ran a first-round RT-PCR on the TCR CDR3 using the HTBI primer set. Via MiXCR, TCRdb re-called the multiplex PCR reads, giving one row per CDR3 protein. The data show 300,000 to 350,000 distinct CDR3 sequences, 16% seen once. Sequenced: blood. These receptors were collected from a man aged 25-45 years with Graves' hyperthyroidism.

The chain recombines TRBV28 with TRBJ2-4, with 9 bases aligning to TRBD2. With V trimmed by 5 bases and J by 5 bases, 13 bases remained unmatched. This CDR3 has 17 amino acids. Germline CDR1 MDHEN, CDR2 SYDVKM. This chain's CDR3 is CASSPWKAGGLENIQYF. The CDR3 nucleotides are TGTGCCAGCAGTCCTTGGAAAGCGGGAGGTCTAGAAAACATTCAGTACTTC.

This clonotype was seen only a few times. This rearrangement joins TRBV20-1 to TRBJ2-7, with D possibly TRBD1 on 6 matching bases. With 5 bases removed from V and 0 bases from J, the gap between germline ends came to 8 bases. The CDR3 length is 12 residues. The germline gives CDR1 DFQATT, CDR2 SNEGSKA (reference sequence). The CDR3, as DNA: TGCAGTGCTCAGGGGACCTCCTACGAGCAGTACTTC. This encodes CSAQGTSYEQYF.

This clonotype was counted at least ten times. The V call is TRBV24-1, the J call TRBJ2-5, with no clear D. V was trimmed by 5 bases and J by 1 base, leaving 7 bases between them. There are 13 residues in the CDR3. Looked up from germline, CDR1 is KGHDR and CDR2 is SFDVKD. The CDR3, as DNA: TGTGCCACCAGTGTATCGGCCCAAGAGACCCAGTACTTC. Translated: CATSVSAQETQYF.

This clonotype was seen at least ten times. The chain uses TRBV12-3 or TRBV12-4 and TRBJ2-3; perhaps TRBD2 as D (6 bases). V lost 5 bases and J lost 7, with 13 bases in between. This CDR3 region has 13 residues. CDR3 coding DNA: TGTGCCAGCAGTCCGGGAGCGCGCAATACGCAGTATTTT. The encoded protein is CASSPGARNTQYF.

The rearrangement uses TRBV25-1 and TRBJ1-4; possibly TRBD1 for D (6 bases). V was clipped by 5 bases and J by 5 bases, with 12 bases between them. The CDR3 runs to 14 residues. Germline CDR1 is MGHDK and CDR2 is SYGVNS. The CDR3 is CASSLQGNNEKLFF. DNA for the CDR3: TGTGCCAGCAGTCTACAGGGAAACAATGAAAAACTGTTTTTT. The variable domain in full, with the rest retrieved from reference TRBV25-1 and TRBJ1-4, is EADIYQTPRYLVIGTGKKITLECSQTMGHDKMYWYQQDPGMELHLIHYSYGVNSTEKGDLSSESTVSRIRTEHFPLTLESARPSHTSQYLCASSLQGNNEKLFFGSGTQLSVL.

This clonotype was seen repeatedly, ten times or more. This sequence joins TRBV3-1 and TRBJ2-3; D not certain. Germline CDR1 LGHDT, CDR2 YNNKEL (reference sequence). V was shortened by 0 bases and J by 9 bases, with 10 bases between the two germline ends. The CDR3 is 13 amino acids. In nucleotides, the CDR3 is TGTGCCAGCAGCCAAGAGGGTGGGAAGACGCAGTATTTT. It specifies CASSQEGGKTQYF.

Many counts were recorded for this clonotype. The chain couples TRBV28 to TRBJ2-3, with D possibly TRBD2 on 5 matching bases. The CDR3 extends over 14 amino acids. CDR1 and CDR2 (germline): MDHEN, SYDVKM. V was pared by 5 bases and J by 1 base, with 10 bases between. The CDR3 DNA reads as TGTGCCAGCAGTCCTAGCATTCGCACAGATACGCAGTATTTT. It is translated as CASSPSIRTDTQYF.

This clonotype has ten or more counts. V usage is TRBV7-3 and J usage is TRBJ1-2; TRBD1 matches at 9 bases. Germline trimming cut 1 base from V and 8 bases from J; bases unmatched to any gene: 8. This CDR3 comprises 15 residues. Looked up from germline, CDR1 is SGHTA and CDR2 is FQGTGA. The CDR3 DNA follows: TGTGCCAGCAGCTTAAACCCGACAGGGGGTAGCGGCTACACCTTC. This codes for CASSLNPTGGSGYTF.

This clonotype was counted only a few times. The rearrangement joins TRBV6-5 to TRBJ1-5, with unresolved D. Trimming took 1 base from V and 6 from J, leaving 10 bases between them. Germline assignment: CDR1 MNHEY and CDR2 SVGAGI. This CDR3 has 14 residues. DNA of the CDR3: TGTGCCAGCAGTTACTTAGGGCTTGGTCAGCCCCAGCATTTT. It specifies CASSYLGLGQPQHF.

This clonotype was counted only a few times. This chain links TRBV3-1 with TRBJ1-1; no definite D call. This CDR3 comprises 14 residues. Germline V gene lookup returns CDR1 LGHDT and CDR2 YNNKEL (reference sequence). V lost 5 bases, J lost 2 bases, and 12 bases lay in between. The CDR3 loop reads CASSLAILNTEAFF. CDR3 bases: TGTGCCAGCAGCTTGGCTATCCTAAACACTGAAGCTTTCTTT.

This clonotype has only a few counts. This rearrangement joins TRBV9 to TRBJ2-7; D unclear. CDR1 is SGDLS and CDR2 is YYNGEE in the germline V gene. V gave up 0 bases and J gave up 0 bases, with 10 bases separating them. The CDR3 runs to 15 residues. The CDR3 loop is CASSVGAESSYEQYF. DNA for the CDR3: TGTGCCAGCAGCGTAGGGGCGGAGAGCTCCTACGAGCAGTACTTC.

This clonotype was seen repeatedly, ten times or more. The chain joins TRBV12-5 to TRBJ2-1; D assignment may be TRBD1 or TRBD2 (5 bases each). The CDR3 runs to 17 residues. V dropped 2 bases and J dropped 3 bases, with 17 bases sitting between them. The germline V gene has CDR1 LGHNT and CDR2 FRNRAP. CDR3 bases: TGTGCTAGTGGTTTGACAATCCTAGCTGGGGGCTACAATGAGCAGTTCTTC. Translated, it gives CASGLTILAGGYNEQFF.

This clonotype showed up many times. The CDR3 loop is CASSQGWQGEAFF. CDR3 nucleotides: TGTGCCAGCAGCCAAGGGTGGCAAGGTGAAGCTTTCTTT. The V and J genes are TRBV3-1 and TRBJ1-1; D remains ambiguous. V was trimmed by 1 base and J by 7 bases, leaving 10 bases between them. CDR3 length equals 13 residues. CDR1 and CDR2 (germline): LGHDT, YNNKEL (reference sequence).

V is TRBV2 and J is TRBJ2-3, with 10 bases identical to TRBD2. The CDR3 contains 15 residues. Germline V gene sequence: CDR1 SNHLY, CDR2 FYNNEI. After removal of 8 bases from V and 4 bases from J, the junction contained 9 bases not matched to a gene. CDR3 nucleotides: TGTGCCAGCGGGAGACTAGCGGGTTTCCCAGATACGCAGTATTTT. Protein sequence: CASGRLAGFPDTQYF. The full variable domain, in which reference TRBV2 and TRBJ2-3 provide the parts outside the CDR3, is EPEVTQTPSHQVTQMGQEVILRCVPISNHLYFYWYRQILGQKVEFLVSFYNNEISEKSEIFDDQFSVERPDGSNFTLKIRSTKLEDSAMYFCASGRLAGFPDTQYFGPGTRLTVL.